This T cell receptor (beta chain) originates from a study of cytomegalovirus exposure and HLA in healthy donors. Between the trimmed V and J ends, which lost 1 base and 1 base, there was a span of 5 bases. CDR1 LNHDA and CDR2 SQIVND come from the germline V gene (reference sequence). The CDR3 loop spans 15 amino acids. PCR used 60 Vbeta primers and 13 Jbeta primers. Using immunoSEQ multiplex PCR, the repertoire was profiled, and TCRdb retains in-frame clones only, with some absent. The sample records around 130,000 clones, roughly 65% being singletons. Concerning this clone: This CDR3 is also generated by other DNA sequences in the sample.

The chain carries TRBV19 and TRBJ2-6, with D unresolved. The receptor comes from a woman aged 25-40 years in good health and CMV-seronegative. Input material: PBMCs. CDR3 residues: CASSIARSGANVLTF. In DNA form, the CDR3 reads TGTGCCAGTAGTATAGCCCGGTCTGGGGCCAACGTCCTGACTTTC.